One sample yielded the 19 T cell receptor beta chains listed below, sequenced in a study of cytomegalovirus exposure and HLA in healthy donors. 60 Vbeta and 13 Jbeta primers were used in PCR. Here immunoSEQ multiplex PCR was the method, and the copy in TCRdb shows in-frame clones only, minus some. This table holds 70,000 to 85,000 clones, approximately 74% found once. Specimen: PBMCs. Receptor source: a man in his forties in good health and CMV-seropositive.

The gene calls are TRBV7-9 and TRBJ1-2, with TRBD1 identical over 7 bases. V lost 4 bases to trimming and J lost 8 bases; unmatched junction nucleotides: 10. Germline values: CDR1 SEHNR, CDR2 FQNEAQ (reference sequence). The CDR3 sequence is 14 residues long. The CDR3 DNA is TGTGCCAGCAGCTCTGACAGGGATCGTCTCGGCTACACCTTC. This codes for CASSSDRDRLGYTF.

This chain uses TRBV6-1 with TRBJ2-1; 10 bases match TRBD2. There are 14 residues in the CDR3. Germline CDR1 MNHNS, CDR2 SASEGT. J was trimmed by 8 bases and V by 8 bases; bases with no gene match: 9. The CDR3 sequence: CASRSLAGAYEQFF. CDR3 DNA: TGTGCCAGCCGATCGCTAGCGGGGGCGTATGAGCAGTTCTTC.

The CDR3 nucleotides are TGTGCCAGCCTTGGGGCGGTTGGAAACACCATATATTTT. Translated, it gives CASLGAVGNTIYF. The V call is TRBV28, the J call TRBJ1-3; D possibly corresponds to TRBD1 (5 bases). Trimming pared 8 bases from V and 3 bases from J, leaving 11 bases between. The V gene's germline CDR1 is MDHEN and CDR2 SYDVKM. This CDR3 comprises 13 residues.

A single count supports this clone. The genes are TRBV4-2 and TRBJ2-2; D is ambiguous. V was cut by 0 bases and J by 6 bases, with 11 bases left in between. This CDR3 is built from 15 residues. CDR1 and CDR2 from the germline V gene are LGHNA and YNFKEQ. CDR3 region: CASSQDLPSSGELFF. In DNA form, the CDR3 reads TGTGCCAGCAGCCAAGACCTCCCCTCCTCCGGGGAGCTGTTTTTT.

The CDR3 loop reads CASSPGQGSTDTQYF. DNA of the CDR3: TGTGCCAGCAGCCCTGGACAGGGAAGCACAGATACGCAGTATTTT. The rearrangement joins TRBV5-6 to TRBJ2-3, with 8 bases identical to TRBD1. Per germline, CDR1 SGHDT and CDR2 YYEEEE. V was clipped by 4 bases and J by 0 bases; unmatched bases: 4. The CDR3 extends over 15 amino acids.

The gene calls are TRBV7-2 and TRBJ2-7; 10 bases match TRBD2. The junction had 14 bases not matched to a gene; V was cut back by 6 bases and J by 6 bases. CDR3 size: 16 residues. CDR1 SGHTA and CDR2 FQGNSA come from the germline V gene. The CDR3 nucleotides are TGTGCCAGCAGTCGCCCCAGCGGGGGGGCCAATCGCGAGCAGTACTTC. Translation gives CASSRPSGGANREQYF.

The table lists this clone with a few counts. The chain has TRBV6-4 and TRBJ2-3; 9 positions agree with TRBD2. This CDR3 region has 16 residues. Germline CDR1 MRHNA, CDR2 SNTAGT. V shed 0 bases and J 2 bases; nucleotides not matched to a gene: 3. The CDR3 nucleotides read TGTGCCAGCAGTGACTCGGCGGGGGGGCCCACAGATACGCAGTATTTT. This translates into CASSDSAGGPTDTQYF.

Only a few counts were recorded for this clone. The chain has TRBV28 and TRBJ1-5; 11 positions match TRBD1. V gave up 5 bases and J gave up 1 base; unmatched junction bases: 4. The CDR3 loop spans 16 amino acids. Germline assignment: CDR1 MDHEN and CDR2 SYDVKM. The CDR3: CASSPWTGGSNQPQHF. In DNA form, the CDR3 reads TGTGCCAGCAGTCCCTGGACAGGGGGCAGCAATCAGCCCCAGCATTTT.

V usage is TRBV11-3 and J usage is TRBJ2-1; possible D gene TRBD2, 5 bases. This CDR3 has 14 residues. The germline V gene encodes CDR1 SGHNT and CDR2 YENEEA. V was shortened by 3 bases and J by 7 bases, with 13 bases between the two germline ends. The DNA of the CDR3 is TGTGCCAGCAGCTTGGCCGGACTCTCGAATGAGCAGTTCTTC. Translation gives CASSLAGLSNEQFF. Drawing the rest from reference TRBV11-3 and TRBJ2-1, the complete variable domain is EAGVVQSPRYKIIEKKQPVAFWCNPISGHNTLYWYLQNLGQGPELLIRYENEEAVDDSQLPKDRFSAERLKGVDSTLKIQPAELGDSAVYLCASSLAGLSNEQFFGPGTRLTVL.

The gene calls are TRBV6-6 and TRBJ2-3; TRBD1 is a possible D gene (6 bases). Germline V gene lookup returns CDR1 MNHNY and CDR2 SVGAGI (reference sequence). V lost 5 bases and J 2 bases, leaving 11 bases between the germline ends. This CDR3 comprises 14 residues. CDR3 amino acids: CASSPGQTTDTQYF. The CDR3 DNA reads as TGTGCCAGCAGTCCCGGACAGACCACAGATACGCAGTATTTT.

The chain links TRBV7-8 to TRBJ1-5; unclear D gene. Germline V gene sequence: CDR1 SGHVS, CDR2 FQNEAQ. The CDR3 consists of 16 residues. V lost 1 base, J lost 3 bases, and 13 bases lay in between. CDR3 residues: CASSLGRLSPNQPQHF. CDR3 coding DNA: TGTGCCAGCAGCTTAGGGCGGCTATCGCCCAATCAGCCCCAGCATTTT.

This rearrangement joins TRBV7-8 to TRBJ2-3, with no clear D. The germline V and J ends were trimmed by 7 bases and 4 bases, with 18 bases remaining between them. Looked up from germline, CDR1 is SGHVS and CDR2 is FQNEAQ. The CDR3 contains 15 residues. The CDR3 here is CASILTQLRADTQYF. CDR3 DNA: TGTGCCAGCATTCTCACTCAGTTACGGGCAGATACGCAGTATTTT.

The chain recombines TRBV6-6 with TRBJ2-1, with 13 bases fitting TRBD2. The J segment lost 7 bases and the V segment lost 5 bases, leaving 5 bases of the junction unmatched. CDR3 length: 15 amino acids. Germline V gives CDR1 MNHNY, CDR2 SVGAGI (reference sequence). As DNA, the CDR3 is TGTGCCAGCAGTCCCCCGGGACTAGCGGGGAATGAGCAGTTCTTC. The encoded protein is CASSPPGLAGNEQFF.

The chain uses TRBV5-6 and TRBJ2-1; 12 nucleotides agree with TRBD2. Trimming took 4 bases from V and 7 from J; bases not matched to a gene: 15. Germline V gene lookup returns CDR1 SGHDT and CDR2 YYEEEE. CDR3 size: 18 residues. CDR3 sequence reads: CASSPLAGGPGRENEQFF. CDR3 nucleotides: TGTGCCAGCAGCCCCCTAGCGGGAGGGCCAGGGAGGGAAAATGAGCAGTTCTTC.

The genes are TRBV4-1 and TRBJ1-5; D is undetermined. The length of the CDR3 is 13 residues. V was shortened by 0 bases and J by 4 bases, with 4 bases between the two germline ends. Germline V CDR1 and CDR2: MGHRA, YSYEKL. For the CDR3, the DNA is TGCGCCAGCAGCCAAGAGGCAAATCAGCCCCAGCATTTT. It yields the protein CASSQEANQPQHF.

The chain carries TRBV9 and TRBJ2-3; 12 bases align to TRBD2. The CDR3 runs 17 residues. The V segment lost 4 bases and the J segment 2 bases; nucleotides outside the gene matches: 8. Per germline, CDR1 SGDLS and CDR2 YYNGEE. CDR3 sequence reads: CASSPRTSGALTDTQYF. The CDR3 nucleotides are TGTGCCAGCAGCCCCCGGACTAGCGGGGCCCTCACAGATACGCAGTATTTT.

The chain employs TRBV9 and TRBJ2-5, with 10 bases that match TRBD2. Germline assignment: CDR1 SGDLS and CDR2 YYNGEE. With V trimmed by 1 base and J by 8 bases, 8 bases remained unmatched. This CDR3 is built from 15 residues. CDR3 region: CASSVSGRAQGTQYF. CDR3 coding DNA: TGTGCCAGCAGCGTAAGCGGGAGGGCACAAGGAACCCAGTACTTC.

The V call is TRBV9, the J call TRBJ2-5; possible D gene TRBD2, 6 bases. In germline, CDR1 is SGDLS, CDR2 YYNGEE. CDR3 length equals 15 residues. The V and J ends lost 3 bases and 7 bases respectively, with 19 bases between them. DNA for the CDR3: TGTGCCAGCAGCGCGACTAGGGGCCTTGAGGTGACCCAGTACTTC. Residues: CASSATRGLEVTQYF. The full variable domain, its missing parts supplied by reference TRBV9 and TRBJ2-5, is DSGVTQTPKHLITATGQRVTLRCSPRSGDLSVYWYQQSLDQGLQFLIQYYNGEERAKGNILERFSAQQFPDLHSELNLSSLELGDSALYFCASSATRGLEVTQYFGPGTRLLVL.

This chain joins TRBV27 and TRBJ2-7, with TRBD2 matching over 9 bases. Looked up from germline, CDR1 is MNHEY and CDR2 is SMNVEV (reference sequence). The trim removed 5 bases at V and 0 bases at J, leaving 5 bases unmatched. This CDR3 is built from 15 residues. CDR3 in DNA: TGTGCCAGCAGTACCCTAGCGGGACTCTCCTACGAGCAGTACTTC. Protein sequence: CASSTLAGLSYEQYF.